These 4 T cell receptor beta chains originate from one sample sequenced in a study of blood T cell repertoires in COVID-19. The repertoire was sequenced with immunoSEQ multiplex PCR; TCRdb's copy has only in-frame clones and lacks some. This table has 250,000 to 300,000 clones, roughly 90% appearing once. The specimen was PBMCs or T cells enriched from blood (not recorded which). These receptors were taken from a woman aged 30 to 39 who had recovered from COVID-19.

The chain's CDR3 is CASSIRQGAPAFF. The DNA for the CDR3 is TGTGCCAGCAGCATTCGACAGGGGGCGCCGGCTTTCTTT. The J gene is TRBJ1-1, the V gene TRBV3-1 (or the pseudogene TRBV3-2); 10 nucleotides agree with TRBD1. CDR1 is LGHDT, CDR2 YNNKEL, per germline (reference sequence). V dropped 5 bases and J dropped 11; count of bases not matched to a gene: 8. CDR3 size: 13 residues.

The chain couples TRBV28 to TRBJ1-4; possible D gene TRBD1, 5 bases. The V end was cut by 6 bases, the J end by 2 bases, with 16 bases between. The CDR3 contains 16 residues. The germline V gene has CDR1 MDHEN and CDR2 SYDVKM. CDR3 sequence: CASSIAGGNTNEKLFF. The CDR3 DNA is TGTGCCAGCAGCATTGCCGGGGGGAACACTAATGAAAAACTGTTTTTT.

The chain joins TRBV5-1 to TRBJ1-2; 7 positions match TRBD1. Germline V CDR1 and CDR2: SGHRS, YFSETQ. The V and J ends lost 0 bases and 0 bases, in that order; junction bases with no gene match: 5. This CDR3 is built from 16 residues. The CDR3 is CASSLETGTANYGYTF. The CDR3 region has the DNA TGCGCCAGCAGCTTGGAAACCGGGACAGCTAACTATGGCTACACCTTC.

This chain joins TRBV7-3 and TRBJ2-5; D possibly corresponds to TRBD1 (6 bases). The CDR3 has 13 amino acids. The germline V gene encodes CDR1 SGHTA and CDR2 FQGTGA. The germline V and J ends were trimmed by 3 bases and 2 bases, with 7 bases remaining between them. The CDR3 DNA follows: TGTGCCAGCAGCTTGGGACATCAAGAGACCCAGTACTTC. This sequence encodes CASSLGHQETQYF.